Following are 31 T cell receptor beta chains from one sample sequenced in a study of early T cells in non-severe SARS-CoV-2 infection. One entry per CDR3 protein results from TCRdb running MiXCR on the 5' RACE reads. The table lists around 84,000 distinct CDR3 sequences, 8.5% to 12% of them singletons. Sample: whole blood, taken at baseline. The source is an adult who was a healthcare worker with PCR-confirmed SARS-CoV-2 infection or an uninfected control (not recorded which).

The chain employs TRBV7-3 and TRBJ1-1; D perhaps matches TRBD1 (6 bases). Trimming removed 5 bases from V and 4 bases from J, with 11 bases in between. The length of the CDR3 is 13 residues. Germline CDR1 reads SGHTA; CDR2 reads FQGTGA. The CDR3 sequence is CASSPPGATEAFF. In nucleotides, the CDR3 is TGTGCCAGCAGCCCCCCGGGGGCCACTGAAGCTTTCTTT. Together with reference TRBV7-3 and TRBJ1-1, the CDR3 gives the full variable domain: GAGVSQTPSNKVTEKGKYVELRCDPISGHTALYWYRQSLGQGPEFLIYFQGTGAADDSGLPNDRFFAVRPEGSVSTLKIQRTERGDSAVYLCASSPPGATEAFFGQGTRLTVV.

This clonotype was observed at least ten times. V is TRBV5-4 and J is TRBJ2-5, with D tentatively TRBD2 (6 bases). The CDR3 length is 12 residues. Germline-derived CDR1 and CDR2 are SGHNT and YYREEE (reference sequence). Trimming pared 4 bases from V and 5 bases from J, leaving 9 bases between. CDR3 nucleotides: TGTGCCAGCAGCCACAGCGGGGAGACCCAGTACTTC. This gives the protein CASSHSGETQYF.

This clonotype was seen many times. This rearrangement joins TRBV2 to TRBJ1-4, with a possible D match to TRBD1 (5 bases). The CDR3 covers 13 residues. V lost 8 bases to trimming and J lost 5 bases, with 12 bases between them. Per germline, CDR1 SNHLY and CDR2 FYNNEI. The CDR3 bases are TGTGCCAGCCGGGGCCACCTAAATGAAAAACTGTTTTTT. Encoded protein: CASRGHLNEKLFF. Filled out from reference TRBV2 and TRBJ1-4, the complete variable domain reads EPEVTQTPSHQVTQMGQEVILRCVPISNHLYFYWYRQILGQKVEFLVSFYNNEISEKSEIFDDQFSVERPDGSNFTLKIRSTKLEDSAMYFCASRGHLNEKLFFGSGTQLSVL.

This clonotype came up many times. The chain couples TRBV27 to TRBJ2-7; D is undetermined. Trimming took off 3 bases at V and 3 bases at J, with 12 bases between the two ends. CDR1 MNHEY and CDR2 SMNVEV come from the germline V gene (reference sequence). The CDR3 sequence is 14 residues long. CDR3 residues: CASSFRAALYEQYF. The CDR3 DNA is TGTGCCAGCAGTTTTCGGGCGGCACTCTACGAGCAGTACTTC.

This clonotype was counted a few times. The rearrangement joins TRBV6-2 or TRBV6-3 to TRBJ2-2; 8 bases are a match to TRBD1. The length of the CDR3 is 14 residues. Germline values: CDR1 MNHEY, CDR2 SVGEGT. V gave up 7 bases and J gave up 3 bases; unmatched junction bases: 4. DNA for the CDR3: TGTGCCAGCATTCGACAGGGGTACACCGGGGAGCTGTTTTTT. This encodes CASIRQGYTGELFF.

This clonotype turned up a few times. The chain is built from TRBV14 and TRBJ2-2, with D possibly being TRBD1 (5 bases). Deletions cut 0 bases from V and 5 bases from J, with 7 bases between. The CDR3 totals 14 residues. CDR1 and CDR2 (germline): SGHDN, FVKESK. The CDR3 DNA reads TGTGCCAGCAGCCAAGATGGGGCGACCGGGGAGCTGTTTTTT. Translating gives CASSQDGATGELFF.

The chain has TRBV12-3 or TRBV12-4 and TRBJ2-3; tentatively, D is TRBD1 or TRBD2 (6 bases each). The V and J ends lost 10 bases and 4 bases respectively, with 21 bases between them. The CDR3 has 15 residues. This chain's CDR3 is CAINRDGGRADTQYF. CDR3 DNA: TGTGCCATCAACCGCGATGGGGGGCGCGCAGATACGCAGTATTTT.

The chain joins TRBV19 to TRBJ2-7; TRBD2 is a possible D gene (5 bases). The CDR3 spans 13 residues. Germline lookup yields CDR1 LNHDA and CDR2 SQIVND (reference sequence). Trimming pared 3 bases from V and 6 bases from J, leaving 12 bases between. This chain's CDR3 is CASSIAAGSEQYF. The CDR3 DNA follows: TGTGCCAGTAGTATTGCGGCGGGCAGCGAGCAGTACTTC.

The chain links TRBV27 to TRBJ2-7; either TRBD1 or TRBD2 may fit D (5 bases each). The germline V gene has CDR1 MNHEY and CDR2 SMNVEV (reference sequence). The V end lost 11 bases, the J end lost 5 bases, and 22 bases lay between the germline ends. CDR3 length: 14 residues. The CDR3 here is CAAGSRDPSHEQYF. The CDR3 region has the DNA TGTGCCGCAGGGTCTCGGGATCCGAGTCACGAGCAGTACTTC.

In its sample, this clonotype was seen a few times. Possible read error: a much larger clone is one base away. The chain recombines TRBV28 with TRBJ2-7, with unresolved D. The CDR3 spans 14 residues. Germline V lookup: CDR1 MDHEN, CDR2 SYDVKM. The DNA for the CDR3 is TGTGCCAGCAGTGGGTGGATCTCTTCCTACGAGCAGCACTTC. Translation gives CASSGWISSYEQHF.

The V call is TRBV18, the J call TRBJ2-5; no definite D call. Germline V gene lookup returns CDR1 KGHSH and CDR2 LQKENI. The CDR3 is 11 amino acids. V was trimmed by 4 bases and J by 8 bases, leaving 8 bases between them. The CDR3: CASSQENTQYF. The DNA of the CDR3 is TGTGCCAGCTCACAAGAGAACACCCAGTACTTC.

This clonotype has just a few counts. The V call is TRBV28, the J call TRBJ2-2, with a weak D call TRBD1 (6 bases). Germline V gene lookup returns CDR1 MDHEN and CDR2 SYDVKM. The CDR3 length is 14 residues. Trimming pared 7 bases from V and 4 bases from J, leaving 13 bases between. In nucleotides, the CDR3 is TGTGCCAGCAAGACAGGAGCATCCACCGGGGAGCTGTTTTTT. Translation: CASKTGASTGELFF. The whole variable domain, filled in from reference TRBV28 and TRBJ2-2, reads DVKVTQSSRYLVKRTGEKVFLECVQDMDHENMFWYRQDPGLGLRLIYFSYDVKMKEKGDIPEGYSVSREKKERFSLILESASTNQTSMYLCASKTGASTGELFFGEGSRLTVL.

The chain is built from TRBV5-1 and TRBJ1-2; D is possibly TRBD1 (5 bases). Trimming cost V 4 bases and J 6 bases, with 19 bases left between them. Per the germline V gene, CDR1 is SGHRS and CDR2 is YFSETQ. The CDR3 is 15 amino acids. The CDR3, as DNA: TGCGCCAGCAGCCCCGGAACGGGACTAGTCGATGGCTACACCTTC. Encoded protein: CASSPGTGLVDGYTF.

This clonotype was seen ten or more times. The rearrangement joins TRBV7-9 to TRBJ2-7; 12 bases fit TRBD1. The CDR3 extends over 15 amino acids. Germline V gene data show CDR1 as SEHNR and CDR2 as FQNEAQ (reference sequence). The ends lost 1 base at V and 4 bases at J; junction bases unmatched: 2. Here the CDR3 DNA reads TGTGCCAGCAGCTTAGGGGACAGGGGGCGGTACGAGCAGTACTTC. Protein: CASSLGDRGRYEQYF.

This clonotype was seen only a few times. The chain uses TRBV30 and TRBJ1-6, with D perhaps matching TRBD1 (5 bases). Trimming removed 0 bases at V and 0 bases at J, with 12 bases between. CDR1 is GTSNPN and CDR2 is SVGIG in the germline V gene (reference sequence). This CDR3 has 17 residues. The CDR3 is CAWSVPRGSSYNSPLHF. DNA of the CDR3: TGTGCCTGGAGTGTACCCCGGGGGAGCTCCTATAATTCACCCCTCCACTTT.

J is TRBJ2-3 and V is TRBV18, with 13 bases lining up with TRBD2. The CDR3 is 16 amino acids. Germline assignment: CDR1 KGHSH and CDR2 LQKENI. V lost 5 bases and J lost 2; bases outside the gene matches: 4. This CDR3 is CASSSLAGGTTDTQYF. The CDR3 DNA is TGTGCCAGCTCATCACTAGCGGGAGGGACCACAGATACGCAGTATTTT.

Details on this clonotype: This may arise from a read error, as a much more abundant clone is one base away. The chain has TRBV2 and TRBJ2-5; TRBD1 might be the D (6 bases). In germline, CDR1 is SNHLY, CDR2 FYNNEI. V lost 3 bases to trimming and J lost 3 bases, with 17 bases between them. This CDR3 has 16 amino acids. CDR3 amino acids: CASSDPRLQGKETQYF. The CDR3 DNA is TGTGCCAGCAGTGACCCTCGCTTACAGGGTAAAGAGACCCAGTACTTC.

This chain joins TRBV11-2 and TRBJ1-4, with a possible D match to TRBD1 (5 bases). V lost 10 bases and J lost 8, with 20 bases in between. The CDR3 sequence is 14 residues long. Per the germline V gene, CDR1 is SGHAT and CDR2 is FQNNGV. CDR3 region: CATSDPGREEKLFF. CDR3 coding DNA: TGTGCCACCTCAGATCCGGGGCGTGAAGAAAAACTGTTTTTT.

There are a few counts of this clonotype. CDR3 amino acids: CSARDYRRVPGHPGNEQFF. The CDR3 DNA is TGCAGTGCTAGAGATTATCGTCGTGTTCCAGGTCATCCGGGCAATGAGCAGTTCTTC. The chain uses TRBV20-1 and TRBJ2-1; no clear D gene. Trimming took off 0 bases at V and 6 bases at J, with 27 bases between the two ends. The CDR3 runs to 19 residues. Germline V gene data show CDR1 as DFQATT and CDR2 as SNEGSKA (reference sequence).

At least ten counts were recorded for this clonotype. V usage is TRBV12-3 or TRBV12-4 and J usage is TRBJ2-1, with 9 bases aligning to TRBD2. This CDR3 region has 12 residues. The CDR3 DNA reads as TGTGCTAGCGGGAGAACCTACAATGAGCAGTTCTTC. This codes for CASGRTYNEQFF.

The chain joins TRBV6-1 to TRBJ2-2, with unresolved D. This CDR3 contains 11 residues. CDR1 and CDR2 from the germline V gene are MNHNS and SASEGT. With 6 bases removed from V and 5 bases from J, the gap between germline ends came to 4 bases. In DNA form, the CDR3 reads TGTGCCAGCAGCCCTACCGGGGAGCTGTTTTTT. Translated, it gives CASSPTGELFF.

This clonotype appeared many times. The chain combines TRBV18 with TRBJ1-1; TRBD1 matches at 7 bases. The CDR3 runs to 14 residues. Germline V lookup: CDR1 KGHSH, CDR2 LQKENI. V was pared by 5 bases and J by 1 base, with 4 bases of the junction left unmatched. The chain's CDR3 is CASSTRQGNTEAFF. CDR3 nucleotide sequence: TGTGCCAGCTCAACAAGACAGGGGAACACTGAAGCTTTCTTT.

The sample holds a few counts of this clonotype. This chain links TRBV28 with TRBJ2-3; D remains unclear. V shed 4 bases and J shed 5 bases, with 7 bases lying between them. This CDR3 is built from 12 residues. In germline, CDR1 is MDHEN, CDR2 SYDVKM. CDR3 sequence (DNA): TGTGCCAGCAGTTCCGTAGTAGATACGCAGTATTTT. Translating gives CASSSVVDTQYF.

The CDR3, as DNA: TGCGCCAGCAAGGGACAGGGTACAGATACGCAGTATTTT. Its translation is CASKGQGTDTQYF. The V call is TRBV5-1, the J call TRBJ2-3, with 9 bases lining up with TRBD1. Germline V gene lookup returns CDR1 SGHRS and CDR2 YFSETQ. The CDR3 has 13 residues. The J segment lost 3 bases and the V segment lost 6 bases, leaving 2 bases of the junction unmatched.

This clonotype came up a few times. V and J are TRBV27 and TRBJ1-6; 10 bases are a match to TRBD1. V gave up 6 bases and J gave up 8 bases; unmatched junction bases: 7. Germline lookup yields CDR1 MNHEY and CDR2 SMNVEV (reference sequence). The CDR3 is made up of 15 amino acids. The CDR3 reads CASSWDRGLDSPLHF. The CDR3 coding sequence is TGTGCCAGCAGCTGGGACAGGGGACTTGATTCACCCCTCCACTTT.

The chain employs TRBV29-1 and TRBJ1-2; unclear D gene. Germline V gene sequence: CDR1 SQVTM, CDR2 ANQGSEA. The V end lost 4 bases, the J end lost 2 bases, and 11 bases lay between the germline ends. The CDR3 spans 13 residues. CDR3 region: CSVAERLNYGYTF. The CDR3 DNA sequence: TGCAGCGTTGCGGAAAGGTTAAACTATGGCTACACCTTC. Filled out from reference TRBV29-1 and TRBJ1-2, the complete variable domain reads SAVISQKPSRDICQRGTSLTIQCQVDSQVTMMFWYRQQPGQSLTLIATANQGSEATYESGFVIDKFPISRPNLTFSTLTVSNMSPEDSSIYLCSVAERLNYGYTFGSGTRLTVV.

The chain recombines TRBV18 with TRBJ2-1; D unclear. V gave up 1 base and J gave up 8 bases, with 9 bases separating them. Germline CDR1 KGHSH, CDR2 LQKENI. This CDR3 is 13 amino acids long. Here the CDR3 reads CASSPRQLDEQFF. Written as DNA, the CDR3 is TGTGCCAGCTCACCACGCCAGCTGGATGAGCAGTTCTTC.

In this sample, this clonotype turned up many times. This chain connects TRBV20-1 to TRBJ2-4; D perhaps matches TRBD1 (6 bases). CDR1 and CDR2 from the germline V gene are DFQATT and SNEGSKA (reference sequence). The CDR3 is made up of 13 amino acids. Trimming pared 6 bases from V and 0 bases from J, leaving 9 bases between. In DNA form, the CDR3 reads TGCAGTGCACGACAGGTAGCCAAAAACATTCAGTACTTC. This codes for CSARQVAKNIQYF.

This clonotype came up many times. The CDR3 loop reads CASRAESPGELFF. CDR3 bases: TGTGCCAGCAGGGCGGAGAGTCCCGGGGAGCTGTTTTTT. The chain employs TRBV12-3 or TRBV12-4 and TRBJ2-2; D uncertain. Trimming took 6 bases from V and 6 from J, leaving 11 bases between them. The CDR3 length is 13 residues.

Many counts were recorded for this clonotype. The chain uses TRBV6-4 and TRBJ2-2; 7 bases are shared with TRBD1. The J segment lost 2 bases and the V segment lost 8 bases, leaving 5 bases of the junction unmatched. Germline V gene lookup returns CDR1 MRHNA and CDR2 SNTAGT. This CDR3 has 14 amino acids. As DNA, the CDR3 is TGTGCCAGCCAACAGGGGACCAACACCGGGGAGCTGTTTTTT. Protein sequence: CASQQGTNTGELFF.

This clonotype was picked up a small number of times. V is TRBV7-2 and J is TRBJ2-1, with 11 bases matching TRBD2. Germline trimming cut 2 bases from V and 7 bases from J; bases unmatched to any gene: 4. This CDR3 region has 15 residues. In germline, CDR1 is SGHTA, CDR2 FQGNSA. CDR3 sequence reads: CASSLTSGRFNEQFF. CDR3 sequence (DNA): TGTGCCAGCAGCTTAACTAGCGGGAGATTTAATGAGCAGTTCTTC.